This entry is about one T cell receptor beta chain. This clone was found once. No cognate antigen has been identified for it. No much larger clone is present one base from it, and per-base qualities are unavailable. This sample stems from a study of blood T cell repertoires in COVID-19 (dated by TCRdb to the early 2020s). Notes on the research overall: Samples from collaborators originated in the United States, Italy and Spain and spanned both the acute and convalescent phases of COVID-19. Deeply sampled blood TCRbeta repertoires from subjects exposed to, actively infected with, or recovered from COVID-19 were included in the dataset. A de-identified subject ID, COVID-19 status, age in years and sex were almost always included in the sample metadata. The prospective study material was composed of cDNA or gDNA derived from T cells, B-cell-depleted T cells, or PBMCs. A freely available public database, intended as a resource for researchers studying the immune response to SARS-CoV-2, is where the repertoires were released. HLA class I and class II types, where available, came from metadata supplied by the sample provider rather than from assay-based typing. Samples were obtained from the ongoing ImmuneRACE study (first 160 participants) and from 1,254 subjects provided by 6 global collaborators.

Overall study results and their limits: The amount of clinical and demographic metadata varied by source and participant and was provided uncurated.

Trimming leaves V shorter by 7 bases and J shorter by 0 bases, with the junction holding 12 bases beyond the gene matches. Reading the germline V gene (reference sequence) gives CDR1 LNHDA and CDR2 SQIVND. Spanning cysteine to phenylalanine, the CDR3 consists of 17 amino acids. CDR3 DNA only is kept here, 51 bases in frame from base 1. Enrolling through a virtual design, the prospective study's participants ranged in age from roughly 18 to 100 years and lived across 24 United States geographic areas. To assign participants to cohorts, the prospective study relied on clinical history that participants themselves reported in a screening survey and a study questionnaire. Mobile phlebotomists in the prospective study collected whole blood, serum and a nasopharyngeal or oropharyngeal swab from every participant. Additional blood draws and questionnaires over an approximately two-month period could optionally be provided by prospective study participants. Before DNA extraction, prospective study blood samples were shipped either frozen or at room temperature.

TCRbeta CDR3 regions were amplified from genomic DNA using the immunoSEQ Assay, a bias-controlled multiplex PCR. The authors' pipeline ran thus. The number of nucleated cells in each sample was estimated from the amplification of reference gene primers within the assay. To quantify the absolute abundance of each unique TCRbeta CDR3 rearrangement, sequence reads were collapsed and filtered. Productive Simpson clonality was computed per sample as the square root of Simpson's diversity index over productive rearrangements. TCRdb retrieved this table from immuneACCESS and kept in-frame rearrangements only. Not all clones are present; in checked studies, unresolved V genes account for under half, and no reason is known for the remainder. V, J and clone size were drawn from that table, and D and trimming were deduced from the DNA. For this sample there are 250,000 or so clones; about 87% appear just once. Over 4% of the sample is in the top ten clones.

The TCR was taken from a woman aged 25-40 years with acute COVID-19. The specimen sequenced was PBMCs or T cells enriched from blood (not recorded which). The chain employs TRBV19 and TRBJ1-5; TRBD1 matches 7 bases in the middle. The CDR3 has the sequence CASTPTGKGYSNQPQHF. The DNA reads TGTGCCAGTACCCCGACAGGGAAGGGGTATAGCAATCAGCCCCAGCATTTT.